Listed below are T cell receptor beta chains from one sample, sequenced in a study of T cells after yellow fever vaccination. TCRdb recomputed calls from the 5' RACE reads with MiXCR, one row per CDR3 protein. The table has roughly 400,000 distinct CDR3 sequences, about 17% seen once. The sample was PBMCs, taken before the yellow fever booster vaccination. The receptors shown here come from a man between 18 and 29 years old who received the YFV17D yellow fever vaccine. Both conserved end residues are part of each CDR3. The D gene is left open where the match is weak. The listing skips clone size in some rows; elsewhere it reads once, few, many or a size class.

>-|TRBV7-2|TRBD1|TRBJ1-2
CASSLVTGGDGYTF
TGTGCCAGCAGCTTAGTTACAGGGGGCGATGGCTACACCTTC
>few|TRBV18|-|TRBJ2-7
CASSLGHLEIYEQYF
TGTGCCAGCTCACTCGGACACCTGGAGATCTACGAGCAGTACTTC
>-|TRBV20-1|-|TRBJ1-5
CSAREQFNQPQHF
TGCAGTGCCAGAGAGCAGTTTAATCAGCCCCAGCATTTT
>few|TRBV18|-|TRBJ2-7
CASSPQWENSYEQYF
TGTGCCAGCTCACCACAGTGGGAGAACTCCTACGAGCAGTACTTC
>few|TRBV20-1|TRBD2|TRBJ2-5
CSARGLEETQYF
TGCAGTGCTAGGGGACTAGAAGAGACCCAGTACTTC
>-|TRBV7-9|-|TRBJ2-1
CASSLLRRTKSNEQFF
TGTGCCAGCAGCTTACTCAGGAGGACAAAAAGCAATGAGCAGTTCTTC
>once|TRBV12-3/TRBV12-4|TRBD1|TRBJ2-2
CASRPQGAAGELFF
TGTGCCAGCAGACCACAGGGGGCGGCCGGGGAGCTGTTTTTT
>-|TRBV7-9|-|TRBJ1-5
CASSSGARNQPQHF
TGTGCCAGCAGCTCCGGGGCCCGCAATCAGCCCCAGCATTTT
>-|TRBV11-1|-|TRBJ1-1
CASSLWSGSGNEAFF
TGTGCCAGCAGCTTATGGTCAGGGTCCGGGAATGAAGCTTTCTTT
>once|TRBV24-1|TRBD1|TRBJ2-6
CATRRTGSNVLTF
TGTGCCACCAGAAGGACAGGGTCCAACGTCCTGACTTTC
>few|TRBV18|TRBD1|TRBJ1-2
CASSQGQADYGYTF
TGTGCCAGCTCACAAGGACAGGCGGACTATGGCTACACCTTC
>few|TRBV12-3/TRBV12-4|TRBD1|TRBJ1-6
CASSSTGGGGNSPLHF
TGTGCCAGCAGCTCGACAGGGGGAGGTGGTAATTCACCCCTCCACTTT
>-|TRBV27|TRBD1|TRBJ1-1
CASRLQGMGYTEAFF
TGTGCCAGCAGACTACAGGGGATGGGGTACACTGAAGCTTTCTTT